This passage covers 21 T cell receptor beta chains from one sample sequenced in a study of cytomegalovirus exposure and HLA in healthy donors. PCR employed 60 Vbeta and 13 Jbeta primers. Repertoires were generated with immunoSEQ multiplex PCR, while TCRdb's copy carries only in-frame clones and drops some. Of 64,000 or so clones listed, 60% to 70% are singletons. The sequencing input was PBMCs. Receptors were obtained from a man aged 35-49 years in good health and CMV-seropositive.

This sequence joins TRBV5-6 and TRBJ2-5, with TRBD1 matching 9 bases. The germline CDR1 and CDR2 sequences are SGHDT and YYEEEE. The junction had 6 bases not matched to a gene; V was cut back by 1 base and J by 5 bases. There are 15 residues in the CDR3. CDR3 nucleotides: TGTGCCAGCAGCTTGCCAGACAGGGGGACGGAGACCCAGTACTTC. This codes for CASSLPDRGTETQYF.

This clone was detected a few times. The V gene is TRBV5-1, the J gene TRBJ1-5; D is uncertain. Germline CDR1 and CDR2: SGHRS and YFSETQ. The CDR3 consists of 15 residues. V was trimmed by 0 bases and J by 3 bases, leaving 10 bases between them. DNA for the CDR3: TGCGCCAGCAGCTTGGCGGGAGCTTCCAATCAGCCCCAGCATTTT. It is translated as CASSLAGASNQPQHF.

This clone was picked up a small number of times. The rearrangement joins TRBV7-2 to TRBJ2-7; D uncertain. Germline assignment: CDR1 SGHTA and CDR2 FQGNSA. V lost 1 base and J lost 1, with 8 bases in between. CDR3 size: 14 residues. CDR3 in DNA: TGTGCCAGCAGCTTAGTTCACGGTTCCTACGAGCAGTACTTC. It is translated as CASSLVHGSYEQYF.

In this sample, this clone turned up a few times. The chain links TRBV2 to TRBJ1-5; TRBD1 is a possible D gene (6 bases). The CDR3 contains 14 residues. CDR1 is SNHLY, CDR2 FYNNEI, per germline. Trimming took off 6 bases at V and 1 base at J, with 10 bases between the two ends. DNA for the CDR3: TGTGCCAGCAGCGCAGGGGCGAGCAATCAGCCCCAGCATTTT. Its translation: CASSAGASNQPQHF. Drawing the rest from reference TRBV2 and TRBJ1-5, the complete variable domain is EPEVTQTPSHQVTQMGQEVILRCVPISNHLYFYWYRQILGQKVEFLVSFYNNEISEKSEIFDDQFSVERPDGSNFTLKIRSTKLEDSAMYFCASSAGASNQPQHFGDGTRLSIL.

This clone was detected only a few times. The J gene is TRBJ2-5, the V gene TRBV19, with D hard to call. Germline V gene lookup returns CDR1 LNHDA and CDR2 SQIVND (reference sequence). The CDR3 loop spans 13 amino acids. V was cut by 2 bases and J by 0 bases, with 4 bases left in between. The CDR3 bases are TGTGCCAGTAGTATACTTGACCAAGAGACCCAGTACTTC. Amino acid sequence: CASSILDQETQYF.

The chain employs TRBV5-6 and TRBJ2-2; D not resolved. The CDR3 runs to 15 residues. Deletions cut 4 bases from V and 4 bases from J, with 14 bases between. Germline lookup yields CDR1 SGHDT and CDR2 YYEEEE. The CDR3 bases are TGTGCCAGCAGCCAAGCCGGCCAGGTCACCGGGGAGCTGTTTTTT. Amino acids: CASSQAGQVTGELFF.

The chain combines TRBV6-6 with TRBJ2-2; TRBD1 agrees at 11 bases. Looked up from germline, CDR1 is MNHNY and CDR2 is SVGAGI (reference sequence). V was pared by 7 bases and J by 6 bases, with 10 bases of the junction left unmatched. The CDR3 has 16 residues. This CDR3 is CASIPGQGVIAGELFF. CDR3 coding DNA: TGTGCCAGCATTCCGGGACAGGGGGTCATCGCCGGGGAGCTGTTTTTT.

With respect to this clone: A junction end diverges from the germline sequence, so it may reflect a read error. The chain is built from TRBV5-6 and TRBJ1-6; 7 bases fit TRBD1. CDR3 length: 14 amino acids. Looked up from germline, CDR1 is SGHDT and CDR2 is YYEEEE. This CDR3 reads CASSWTGYNSPLHF. CDR3 coding DNA: TGTGCCAGTAGCTGGACAGGCTATAATTCACCCCTCCACTTT.

The V call is TRBV27, the J call TRBJ1-6, with TRBD1 as a possible D gene (6 bases). The germline V and J ends were trimmed by 6 bases and 13 bases, with 25 bases remaining between them. Germline V CDR1 and CDR2: MNHEY, SMNVEV (reference sequence). The CDR3 has 16 residues. This chain's CDR3 is CASRPSEGTRVFPLHF. The CDR3 nucleotides are TGTGCCAGCAGGCCTAGTGAGGGGACACGGGTATTTCCCCTCCACTTT.

This sequence joins TRBV7-6 and TRBJ1-1, with D unresolved. The length of the CDR3 is 12 residues. Germline loops: CDR1 SGHVS, CDR2 FNYEAQ. With 4 bases removed from V and 1 base from J, the gap between germline ends came to 4 bases. CDR3 DNA: TGTGCCAGCAGCTCCTGGAACACTGAAGCTTTCTTT. It specifies CASSSWNTEAFF.

The chain carries TRBV19 and TRBJ2-2; 7 nucleotides line up with TRBD2. With 0 bases clipped from V and 3 bases from J, the junction kept 4 bases outside the gene matches. Germline-derived CDR1 and CDR2 are LNHDA and SQIVND (reference sequence). This CDR3 spans 16 amino acids. The CDR3 loop is CASSIDLAVYTGELFF. The DNA for the CDR3 is TGTGCCAGTAGTATAGATCTAGCGGTTTACACCGGGGAGCTGTTTTTT. Filled out from reference TRBV19 and TRBJ2-2, the complete variable domain reads DGGITQSPKYLFRKEGQNVTLSCEQNLNHDAMYWYRQDPGQGLRLIYYSQIVNDFQKGDIAEGYSVSREKKESFPLTVTSAQKNPTAFYLCASSIDLAVYTGELFFGEGSRLTVL.

This clone was found a few times. This chain joins TRBV19 and TRBJ1-4; TRBD1 agrees at 8 bases. The V segment lost 5 bases and the J segment 4 bases; nucleotides outside the gene matches: 6. Germline V gene sequence: CDR1 LNHDA, CDR2 SQIVND (reference sequence). The CDR3 consists of 15 residues. The CDR3 nucleotides read TGTGCCAGTAGTTTCCAGGGGGCTGGTAATGAAAAACTGTTTTTT. Translating gives CASSFQGAGNEKLFF. Filled out from reference TRBV19 and TRBJ1-4, the complete variable domain reads DGGITQSPKYLFRKEGQNVTLSCEQNLNHDAMYWYRQDPGQGLRLIYYSQIVNDFQKGDIAEGYSVSREKKESFPLTVTSAQKNPTAFYLCASSFQGAGNEKLFFGSGTQLSVL.

The count of this clone is one. The CDR3 region is CASSLVTSGYTDTQYF. The DNA of the CDR3 is TGCGCCAGCAGCTTGGTGACTAGCGGCTACACAGATACGCAGTATTTT. The chain employs TRBV5-1 and TRBJ2-3, with TRBD2 identical over 9 bases. Germline V gene data show CDR1 as SGHRS and CDR2 as YFSETQ. The CDR3 length is 16 residues. V shed 0 bases, J shed 2 bases, and the junction held 4 bases outside the gene matches.

This clone was seen a few times. The chain joins TRBV7-9 to TRBJ1-1, with D perhaps TRBD1 (6 bases). Germline values: CDR1 SEHNR, CDR2 FQNEAQ (reference sequence). The CDR3 is 12 residues long. V was pared by 3 bases and J by 6 bases, with 8 bases between. CDR3 DNA sequence: TGTGCCAGCAGCTTTGACAGGCCTGAAGCTTTCTTT. Encoded protein: CASSFDRPEAFF.

The chain joins TRBV7-2 to TRBJ2-7; 13 bases fit TRBD2. This CDR3 is built from 16 residues. Trimming removed 2 bases from V and 0 bases from J; junction bases left unmatched: 1. Germline V CDR1 and CDR2: SGHTA, FQGNSA. The CDR3 protein is CASSLWTSGSSYEQYF. In DNA form, the CDR3 reads TGTGCCAGCAGCTTATGGACTAGCGGGAGCTCCTACGAGCAGTACTTC. The whole variable domain, remainder taken from reference TRBV7-2 and TRBJ2-7, is GAGVSQSPSNKVTEKGKDVELRCDPISGHTALYWYRQSLGQGLEFLIYFQGNSAPDKSGLPSDRFSAERTGGSVSTLTIQRTQQEDSAVYLCASSLWTSGSSYEQYFGPGTRLTVT.

The V call is TRBV6-1, the J call TRBJ1-1; D is possibly TRBD1 (6 bases). V was cut by 8 bases and J by 11 bases, with 21 bases left in between. This CDR3 has 13 residues. CDR1 is MNHNS and CDR2 is SASEGT in the germline V gene. The CDR3 DNA sequence: TGTGCCAGCGGGTCGGACAGTTTCGTCCAGGCTTTCTTT. This translates into CASGSDSFVQAFF.

The rearrangement joins TRBV10-3 to TRBJ1-3; 8 bases agree with TRBD1. V shed 8 bases and J 3 bases; nucleotides not matched to a gene: 6. Germline V gene lookup returns CDR1 ENHRY and CDR2 SYGVKD. This CDR3 is 14 amino acids long. This CDR3 reads CAIRDGTGGNTIYF. CDR3 in DNA: TGTGCCATCCGCGACGGGACAGGTGGAAACACCATATATTTT.

This sequence joins TRBV27 and TRBJ2-2; the D gene is possibly TRBD1 (6 bases). CDR1 is MNHEY and CDR2 is SMNVEV in the germline V gene (reference sequence). This CDR3 is 16 amino acids long. The V gene lost 2 bases and the J gene lost 0 bases, with 10 bases spanning the gap. CDR3: CASSLGTPTNTGELFF. The CDR3 bases are TGTGCCAGCAGTTTAGGGACACCAACGAACACCGGGGAGCTGTTTTTT.

This chain uses TRBV29-1 with TRBJ2-3; 8 nucleotides match TRBD2. CDR3 length: 12 residues. The ends lost 4 bases at V and 3 bases at J; junction bases unmatched: 0. Germline CDR1 is SQVTM and CDR2 is ANQGSEA. The CDR3 DNA reads TGCAGCGTTGGCGGGGGGACAGATACGCAGTATTTT. It translates to CSVGGGTDTQYF.

The rearrangement uses TRBV28 and TRBJ1-4; 10 bases agree with TRBD1. Per the germline V gene, CDR1 is MDHEN and CDR2 is SYDVKM. This CDR3 has 16 residues. J lost 5 bases, V lost 1 base, and 4 bases had no gene match. The CDR3 DNA is TGTGCCAGCAGTTTATCCGGACAGGGGGGGAATGAAAAACTGTTTTTT. The encoded protein is CASSLSGQGGNEKLFF.

V gene TRBV5-1 combines with J gene TRBJ2-7; no clear D. V dropped 0 bases and J dropped 0 bases, with 7 bases sitting between them. Germline-derived CDR1 and CDR2 are SGHRS and YFSETQ. The CDR3 is 14 amino acids. The CDR3 loop is CASSLAWSSYEQYF. CDR3 DNA: TGCGCCAGCAGCTTGGCGTGGAGCTCCTACGAGCAGTACTTC.